The clone carrying this TCR beta chain was counted a few times. The antigen is not known. This specimen comes from a study of T-cell memory formation after mild COVID-19. Background on the study: Largely, the TCR clusters proved donor specific. Study results and caveats: CD4+ clones that contracted lay mainly in CM and EM; CD8+ ones lay in EMRA. In second-wave clones peaking day 37, SARS-CoV-2 specificity remained unconfirmed. That cross-reactive memory joined was suggested by some responding clones appearing in pre-infection memory.

TCRdb redid the calling of the 5' RACE reads with MiXCR, one entry per CDR3 protein. The repertoire includes approximately 260,000 distinct CDR3 sequences, about a sixth of them detected once, and roughly 24% sits in the top ten. V lost 1 base, J lost 0 bases, and 12 bases lay in between. The CDR3 runs 16 residues. Germline values: CDR1 DFQATT, CDR2 SNEGSKA (reference sequence). The sample taken for sequencing was PBMCs or a T cell subset sorted from them (not recorded which). The chain uses TRBV20-1 and TRBJ1-4; D perhaps matches TRBD1 (6 bases). The source of this sequence is a man aged 18 to 29 who had mild COVID-19 (a few samples of this study predate the infection). Cell type and time point are not known. CDR3 amino acids: CSARGTAGATNEKLFF. In nucleotides, the CDR3 is TGCAGTGCTAGAGGGACAGCCGGTGCAACTAATGAAAAACTGTTTTTT.